The source of this T cell receptor (beta chain) is a study of blood T cell repertoires in COVID-19. Background on the study: COVID-19 samples, acute and convalescent, were from the United States, Italy and Spain. Sources were T cells, B-cell-depleted T cells, or PBMCs; the material itself was cDNA or gDNA.

As handled by the study authors: The authors estimated nucleated cell counts from reference gene primer amplification. Clones were read by immunoSEQ multiplex PCR, and TCRdb kept only the in-frame ones, dropping some. V, J and clone size reflect that table, while D and trimming were determined from the DNA. The sample has about 60,000 clones, 84% seen once. Germline CDR1 is SGHRS and CDR2 is YFSETQ. Trimming took off 2 bases at V and 0 bases at J, with 17 bases between the two ends. The CDR3 contains 17 residues. This chain connects TRBV5-1 to TRBJ1-1; possible D gene TRBD1, 6 bases. Sequencing input: peripheral blood. The sequence came from a human donor in a cohort sampled during active COVID-19. CDR3 in amino acids: CASSLGNGQSMNTEAFF. The CDR3 nucleotides are TGCGCCAGCAGCTTAGGTAATGGACAGTCGATGAACACTGAAGCTTTCTTT. The complete variable domain, with remaining parts taken from reference TRBV5-1 and TRBJ1-1, reads KAGVTQTPRYLIKTRGQQVTLSCSPISGHRSVSWYQQTPGQGLQFLFEYFSETQRNKGNFPGRFSGRQFSNSRSEMNVSTLELGDSALYLCASSLGNGQSMNTEAFFGQGTRLTVV.